This T cell receptor beta chain was sequenced for a study of T cell clonotyping in hematopoietic cell transplantation. The overall study: Recipients' pretransplant samples followed cytoreduction.

Study conclusions and caveats: Recipient TCR diversity dropped after transplant; expanded clonotypes rose from day 30 to 180. Broader posttransplant TCR repertoire diversity was predicted by graft donor and pretransplant recipient Inverse Simpson Index values. Cells were unsorted, so CD4 and CD8 contributions were not separated.

A word on this clone: The antigen is unknown.

Sample time point: recipient sample about 28 days before transplant, after cytoreduction. Germline V gene lookup returns CDR1 LNHDA and CDR2 SQIVND (reference sequence). V was cut by 5 bases and J by 4 bases, with 17 bases left in between. The CDR3 loop spans 15 amino acids. Only in-frame clones appear in the TCRdb table, and some are missing; sequencing was by immunoSEQ multiplex PCR. This sample carries approximately 27,000 clones, approximately 94% of them seen once, and the ten largest clones take around 2.4%. The V gene is TRBV19, the J gene TRBJ1-2, with D possibly matching TRBD1 (5 bases). This receptor was taken from a man over 45 with acute myeloid leukemia. Some clones in this sample may be carry-over from other donors' samples. The sequences come from peripheral blood mononuclear cells, collected before stem cell transplant. CDR3: CASSLGGTSSYGYTF. In nucleotides, the CDR3 is TGTGCCAGTAGTCTGGGGGGGACTTCTTCCTATGGCTACACCTTC.